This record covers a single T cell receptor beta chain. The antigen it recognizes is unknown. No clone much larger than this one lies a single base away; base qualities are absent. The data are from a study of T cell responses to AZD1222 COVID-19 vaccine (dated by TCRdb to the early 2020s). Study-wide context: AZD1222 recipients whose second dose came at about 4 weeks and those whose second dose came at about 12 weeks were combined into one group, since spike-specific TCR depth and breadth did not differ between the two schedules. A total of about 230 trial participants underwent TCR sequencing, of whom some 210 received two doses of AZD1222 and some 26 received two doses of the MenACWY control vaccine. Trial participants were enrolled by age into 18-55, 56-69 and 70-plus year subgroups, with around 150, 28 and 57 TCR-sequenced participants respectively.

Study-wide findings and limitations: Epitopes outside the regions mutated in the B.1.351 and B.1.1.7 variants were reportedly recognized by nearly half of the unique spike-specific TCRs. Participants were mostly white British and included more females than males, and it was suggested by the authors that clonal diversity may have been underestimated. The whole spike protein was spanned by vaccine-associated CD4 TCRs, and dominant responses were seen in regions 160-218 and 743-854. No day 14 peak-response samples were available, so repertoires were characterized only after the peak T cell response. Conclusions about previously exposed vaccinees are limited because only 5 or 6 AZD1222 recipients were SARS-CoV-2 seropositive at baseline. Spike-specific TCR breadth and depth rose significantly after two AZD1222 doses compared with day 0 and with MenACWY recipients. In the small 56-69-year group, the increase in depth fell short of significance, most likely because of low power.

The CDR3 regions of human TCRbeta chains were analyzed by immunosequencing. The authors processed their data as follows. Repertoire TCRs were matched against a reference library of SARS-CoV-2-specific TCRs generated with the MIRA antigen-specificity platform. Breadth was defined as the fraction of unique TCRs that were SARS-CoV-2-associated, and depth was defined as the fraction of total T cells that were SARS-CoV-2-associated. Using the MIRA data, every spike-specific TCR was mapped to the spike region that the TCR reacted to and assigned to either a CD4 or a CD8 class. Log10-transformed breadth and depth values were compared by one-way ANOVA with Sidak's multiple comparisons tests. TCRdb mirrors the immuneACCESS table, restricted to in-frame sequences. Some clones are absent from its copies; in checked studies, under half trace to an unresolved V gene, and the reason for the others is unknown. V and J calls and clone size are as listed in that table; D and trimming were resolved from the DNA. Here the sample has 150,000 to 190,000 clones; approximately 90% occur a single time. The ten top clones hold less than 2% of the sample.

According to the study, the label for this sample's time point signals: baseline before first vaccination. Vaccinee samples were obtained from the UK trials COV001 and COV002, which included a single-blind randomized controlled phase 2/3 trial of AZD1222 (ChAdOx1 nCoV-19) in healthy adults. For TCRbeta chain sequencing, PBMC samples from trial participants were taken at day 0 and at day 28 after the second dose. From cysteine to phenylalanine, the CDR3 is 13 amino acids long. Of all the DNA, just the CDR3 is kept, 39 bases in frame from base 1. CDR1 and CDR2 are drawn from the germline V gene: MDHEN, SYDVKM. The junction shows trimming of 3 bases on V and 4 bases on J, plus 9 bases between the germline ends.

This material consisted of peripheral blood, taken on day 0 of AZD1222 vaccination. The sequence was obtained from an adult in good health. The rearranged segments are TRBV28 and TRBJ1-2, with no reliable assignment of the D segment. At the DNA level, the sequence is TGTGCCAGCAGTTTTGGGGAGGCCTATGGCTACACCTTC. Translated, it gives CASSFGEAYGYTF.